This record looks at one TCR beta chain sequence and its context. The templates were synthetic TCR analogs, and they were spiked into each PCR. Repertoires were generated with immunoSEQ multiplex PCR, while TCRdb's copy carries only in-frame clones and drops some. The sample has fewer than 90,000 clones, under 95% seen once. The data are from a study of PD-L1 blockade in urothelial cancer. Study-level information: Atezolizumab (1,200 mg intravenously every 3 weeks) began in 2014 for patients. Timepoints chosen for blood analysis were 3 weeks (second dose) and 6 weeks after treatment start. A median of roughly 140,000 T cells was found in the blood samples.

Time point noted: peripheral blood 6 weeks after treatment start. The CDR3 loop spans 15 amino acids. Trimming cost V 5 bases and J 1 base, with 12 bases left between them. In germline, CDR1 is LNHDA, CDR2 SQIVND (reference sequence). The clonotype was recovered from a woman over 75 with urothelial cancer. This chain connects TRBV19 to TRBJ1-5; a possible D gene is TRBD1 (6 bases). The sample here was PBMCs, taken around atezolizumab (anti-PD-L1) treatment. The CDR3 DNA reads as TGTGCCAGTAGTTCACGGGACACCAGCAATCAGCCCCAGCATTTT. Protein sequence: CASSSRDTSNQPQHF.